The entry below describes one T cell receptor beta chain. Which antigen it targets is not known. Base qualities are not recorded, but no much larger clone differs from it by a single base. This record comes from a study of metastatic and nonmetastatic thyroid tumors (dated by TCRdb to between 2020 and 2021). Concerning the study at large: Repertoires from peripheral blood and from tumor or nodule tissue samples of malignant and benign thyroid patients were compared.

What the authors observed across the whole study: In both blood and tumor samples, malignant tumors were reported to have significantly higher TCR beta diversity than benign nodules.

Reading the germline V gene gives CDR1 SGHNT and CDR2 YENEEA. A distance of 18 bases separates the germline ends of V and J, which lose 1 base and 9 bases respectively. The CDR3 runs 15 residues from the cysteine to the phenylalanine. This entry keeps only the CDR3 DNA: 45 bases, framed from base 1. Before undergoing thyroid surgery, none of the patients had been given any kind of treatment. Using T-cell receptor beta sequencing, the researchers looked back retrospectively at clinical samples from patients, gathered between the early 2010s and the late 2010s. The library was obtained by PCR. The run used an Illumina HiSeq 4000. High-throughput sequencing was used to profile the TCR beta-chain CDR3 region of every patient. In the source study's methods: The researchers built a classifier to tell apart papillary thyroid cancer patients with distant metastasis, based on CDR3 differences among clinicopathological groups. The Shannon index was used to measure repertoire diversity, and the Morisita-Horn index was used to measure how similar tumor and blood repertoires were. TCRdb reanalyzed the raw reads on its own, using fastp at Q25 for trimming and MiXCR for clone calling, and kept in-frame beta chains. TCRdb, rather than the study authors, made the V and J calls. This sample has some 24,000 clones in its table, and around 21% of those were observed once. Clones ranked in the top ten supply around 13% of the sample.

This TCR came from a male donor with papillary thyroid cancer or a benign thyroid nodule (not recorded which). Some clones in this sample may be carry-over from other donors' samples. The sample consisted of blood. The V gene is TRBV11-3 and the J gene is TRBJ1-1; a weak D assignment points to TRBD1 (6 bases agree). The base sequence is TGTGCCAGCAGCTTAGCCGGGGGGACAACAAGAAAAGCTTTCTTT. This yields the protein CASSLAGGTTRKAFF. Full variable domain (CDR3 extended with the reference TRBV11-3 and TRBJ1-1 proteins): EAGVVQSPRYKIIEKKQPVAFWCNPISGHNTLYWYLQNLGQGPELLIRYENEEAVDDSQLPKDRFSAERLKGVDSTLKIQPAELGDSAVYLCASSLAGGTTRKAFFGQGTRLTVV.